This T cell receptor beta chain was sequenced for a study of T cells expressing NK-cell markers. Study details: The sequencing cohort of eight donors included seven HCMV-seropositive individuals and one seronegative individual. Study-wide findings and caveats: Questions lingered over whether expanded NKG2C+ T cell clones were HCMV-specific.

The cDNA for TCR beta came from 5'RACE template switching with UMIs. TCRdb reworked the 5' RACE reads into one entry per CDR3 protein, no DNA. This table holds about 460,000 distinct CDR3 sequences. The CDR3 covers 12 residues. Details on this clonotype: The antigen remains unidentified.

V gene TRBV12-3 or TRBV12-4 combines with J gene TRBJ1-4. Sequenced: blood T cells: a sorted CD56 or NKG2C T cell subset, CD4+ or CD8+ T cells, or bulk PBMC T cells (not recorded which). The TCR comes from a woman in her forties or fifties in good health. CDR3 in amino acids: CASLGVGEKLFF.